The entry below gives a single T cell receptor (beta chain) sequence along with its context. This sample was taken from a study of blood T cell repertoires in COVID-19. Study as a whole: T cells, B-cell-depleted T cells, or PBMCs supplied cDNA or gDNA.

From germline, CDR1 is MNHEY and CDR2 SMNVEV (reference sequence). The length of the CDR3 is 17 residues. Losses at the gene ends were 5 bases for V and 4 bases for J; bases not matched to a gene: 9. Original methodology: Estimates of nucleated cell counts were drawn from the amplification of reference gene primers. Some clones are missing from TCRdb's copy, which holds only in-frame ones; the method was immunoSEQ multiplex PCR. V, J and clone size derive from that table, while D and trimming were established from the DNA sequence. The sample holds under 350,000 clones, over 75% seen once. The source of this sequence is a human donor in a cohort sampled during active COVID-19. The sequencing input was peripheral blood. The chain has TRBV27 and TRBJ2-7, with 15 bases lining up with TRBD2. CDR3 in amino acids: CASSLRTSGRAFYEQYF. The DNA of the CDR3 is TGTGCCAGCAGTCTCCGGACTAGCGGGAGGGCTTTTTACGAGCAGTACTTC.